Sequencing of this TCR beta chain was carried out in a study of T cells after yellow fever vaccination (dated by TCRdb to between 2018 and 2021). Study-level background: Libraries from fractions with low cell numbers were prepared with the SMART-Seq v4 Ultra Low Input RNA kit. The cohort comprised two healthy male donors, one aged 18 to 29 and one aged 30 to 39 years. To follow T-cell clones before and after primary and booster YFV17D yellow fever vaccination, bulk TCR alpha and beta repertoires were sequenced over time. Bulk PBMC replicates and cell subsets were isolated from blood drawn at multiple timepoints before and after both primary and secondary immunization. Results and caveats for the whole study, not just this receptor: After the booster, most of the clones that had expanded following primary vaccination were detected again (roughly 97% of CD4 and around 90% of CD8), which suggests that memory was broadly maintained. Because only a couple of donors were included in the study, the extent to which the findings can be generalized is limited. The secondary T-cell response was weaker than the primary response but faster, peaking on day 5 instead of day 15. A small fraction of clonotypes showed up in both the CD4 and CD8 compartments, probably as a result of convergent recombination. Computational filtering was needed because FACS-sorted repertoires could contain abundant contaminating clonotypes from the bulk population.

The germline V gene (reference sequence) provides CDR1 MNHEY and CDR2 SMNVEV. The CDR3, from cysteine to phenylalanine, totals 16 residues. The kept DNA is CDR3 alone, 48 bases in frame from the first base. Germline trimming amounts to 5 bases on V and 1 base on J, with 6 as the count of junction bases outside the gene matches. Per the publication, the treatment or condition label means: live attenuated yellow fever vaccine strain. At each blood-draw timepoint, two biological replicates of bulk PBMCs were obtained. A standard Ficoll-Paque protocol was used to isolate PBMCs from peripheral blood. TriZol was used to extract RNA from bulk PBMCs, from CD4 and CD8 fractions, and from dextramer-positive and dextramer-negative fractions. TCR cDNA was synthesized by 5'RACE template switching, through which a universal primer site and unique molecular identifiers were introduced. Priming for cDNA synthesis came from both the TCR alpha and TCR beta constant segments. Two PCR steps were used to amplify libraries, with sample barcodes and sequencing adapters being added in the second step. Sequencing of libraries was performed on Illumina HiSeq 2500 (2x100 bp) or NovaSeq (2x150 bp). The source study handled its data this way. Demultiplexing of reads and collapsing into UMI consensus sequences were performed with MIGEC, and V(D)J alignment was carried out with MiXCR. Using edgeR on replicate PBMC samples, clonotypes were called vaccine-responding if FDR was below 0.01 and the log2 fold change was above 5 up to day 15. CD4 or CD8 identity was assigned to each bulk clonotype according to whether the clonotype was present at higher abundance in the sequenced CD4 repertoire or the sequenced CD8 repertoire. The raw public reads went through TCRdb reprocessing: fastp at Q25, MiXCR clone calling, in-frame beta chains kept. All rows with the same CDR3 protein become a single entry with the most common DNA and genes. The V and J calls come from TCRdb's annotation, not from the publication. The sample table records 300,000 or so distinct CDR3 sequences; approximately 8% of these occur just once. 17% of the sample goes to the ten largest clones.

Regarding this clonotype: Its specific antigen is unknown. No base quality values were provided; no much bigger clone lies one nucleotide off.

The sample here was PBMCs, taken approximately 47 days after the first yellow fever vaccination. This receptor was taken from a man between 18 and 29 years old who received the YFV17D yellow fever vaccine. The chain is assembled from TRBV27 and TRBJ2-5; 11 bases in the junction line up with TRBD2. The CDR3 protein sequence reads: CASSDSGGAGQETQYF. The DNA is TGTGCCAGCAGTGATAGCGGGGGGGCAGGCCAAGAGACCCAGTACTTC.